This entry lists 9 T cell receptor beta chains sequenced from one sample in a study of cytomegalovirus exposure and HLA in healthy donors. Researchers ran the PCR with 60 Vbeta and 13 Jbeta primers. Produced via immunoSEQ multiplex PCR; TCRdb's table is partial and in-frame only. The sample contains 150,000 to 200,000 clones, around three quarters of which appear only once. Material for sequencing was PBMCs. All receptors come from a woman aged 50 to 60 in good health and CMV-seronegative.

The genes are TRBV28 and TRBJ2-5; 8 bases align to TRBD1. The CDR3 spans 14 residues. The J segment lost 4 bases and the V segment lost 5 bases, leaving 6 bases of the junction unmatched. Germline lookup yields CDR1 MDHEN and CDR2 SYDVKM. The CDR3, as DNA: TGTGCCAGCAGTAGATCAGGGGGCGGAGAGACCCAGTACTTC. Protein: CASSRSGGGETQYF.

V usage is TRBV18 and J usage is TRBJ2-5, with TRBD2 matching over 15 bases. In germline, CDR1 is KGHSH, CDR2 LQKENI. V was pared by 0 bases and J by 4 bases, with 0 bases of the junction left unmatched. The CDR3 is 16 residues long. The CDR3 spells CASSPPGLAGGETQYF. For the CDR3, the DNA is TGTGCCAGCTCACCACCGGGACTAGCGGGAGGAGAGACCCAGTACTTC. The whole variable domain, filled in from reference TRBV18 and TRBJ2-5, reads NAGVMQNPRHLVRRRGQEARLRCSPMKGHSHVYWYRQLPEEGLKFMVYLQKENIIDESGMPKERFSAEFPKEGPSILRIQQVVRGDSAAYFCASSPPGLAGGETQYFGPGTRLLVL.

This chain uses TRBV7-8 with TRBJ2-2, with a weak D call TRBD2 (5 bases). This CDR3 is 20 amino acids long. Germline V gene sequence: CDR1 SGHVS, CDR2 FQNEAQ. The ends were cut back, 3 bases at V and 8 bases at J, with 31 bases in the middle. The CDR3 is CASSLRYAQTVTIEAGELFF. The CDR3 nucleotides read TGTGCCAGCAGCTTGCGATATGCTCAAACAGTGACTATTGAGGCGGGGGAGCTGTTTTTT.

Here the CDR3 reads CASSPRDRSYEQYF. The CDR3 region has the DNA TGTGCCAGCAGCCCTCGGGACAGATCCTACGAGCAGTACTTC. This chain links TRBV11-2 with TRBJ2-5, with 7 bases aligning to TRBD1. The end of the DNA fits TRBJ2-7 better, so the J call may be wrong. The CDR3 is 14 residues long. CDR1 is SGHAT and CDR2 is FQNNGV in the germline V gene.

This clone was seen a handful of times. V and J are TRBV5-6 and TRBJ1-1, with 9 bases identical to TRBD1. The J segment lost 5 bases and the V segment lost 3 bases, leaving 14 bases of the junction unmatched. Germline V gives CDR1 SGHDT, CDR2 YYEEEE. The CDR3 length is 17 residues. The CDR3 reads CASSSGWDRVAGTEAFF. CDR3 bases: TGTGCCAGCAGCTCGGGGTGGGACAGGGTAGCGGGGACTGAAGCTTTCTTT.

The chain uses TRBV5-1 and TRBJ1-2; 8 bases match TRBD1. V dropped 4 bases and J dropped 8; count of bases not matched to a gene: 13. Germline loops: CDR1 SGHRS, CDR2 YFSETQ. This CDR3 contains 15 residues. CDR3 in amino acids: CASSTGPGGVEGYTF. The CDR3 nucleotides are TGCGCCAGCAGCACCGGGCCAGGGGGCGTGGAGGGCTACACCTTC.

There are a few counts of this clone. This chain joins TRBV7-9 and TRBJ1-1; 8 bases map to TRBD1. The CDR3 is made up of 16 amino acids. The J segment lost 1 base and the V segment lost 5 bases, leaving 9 bases of the junction unmatched. Germline V CDR1 and CDR2: SEHNR, FQNEAQ (reference sequence). The CDR3, as DNA: TGTGCCAGCAGCCGAGTACAGGGGGTAGGGAACACTGAAGCTTTCTTT. It encodes CASSRVQGVGNTEAFF.

The gene calls are TRBV2 and TRBJ2-5; TRBD2 matches 13 bases. The germline CDR1 and CDR2 sequences are SNHLY and FYNNEI. This CDR3 comprises 15 residues. V lost 7 bases, J lost 4 bases, and 6 bases stayed unmatched. The chain's CDR3 is CASNQRLAGGETQYF. The CDR3 DNA follows: TGTGCCAGCAACCAAAGACTAGCGGGAGGAGAGACCCAGTACTTC.

This clone was observed a single time. The chain employs TRBV7-8 and TRBJ2-1; 7 bases are shared with TRBD2. The ends lost 5 bases at V and 7 bases at J; junction bases unmatched: 14. The CDR3 consists of 16 residues. CDR1 SGHVS and CDR2 FQNEAQ come from the germline V gene. The DNA of the CDR3 is TGTGCCAGCAGCCCAGCGGGACTGCAACTGGGGAATGAGCAGTTCTTC. Translated: CASSPAGLQLGNEQFF.